This T cell receptor beta chain appears in the sequencing data of a study of shared clonotypes between healthy human individuals. Background on the study: For every donor, three CD4 naive, three CD4 memory, two CD8 naive and one CD8 memory plates were used. Study-wide results and caveats: Only a few donors were included, so the genetic and exposure-history diversity represented was limited. On the whole, naive subsets had larger estimated richness than memory subsets had.

Profiling relied on immunoSEQ multiplex PCR, and the TCRdb table lists in-frame clones only, not all of them. The data contain around 2.5 million clones, 80% to 95% of them singletons. As for this clone: Its antigen is not identified.

Per the germline V gene, CDR1 is MNHEY and CDR2 is SMNVEV (reference sequence). This CDR3 is 16 amino acids long. The ends were cut back, 0 bases at V and 5 bases at J, with 16 bases in the middle. This chain links TRBV27 with TRBJ2-5; TRBD1 or TRBD2 may be the D gene (5 bases each). The sequencing input was naive CD4+ T cells from PBMCs. Subset given: CD45RA+ positively selected. The sequence derives from a man between 18 and 35 years old in good health. Some clones in this sample may be carry-over from other donors' samples. The CDR3 sequence: CASSLSSGNWGETQYF. CDR3 DNA sequence: TGTGCCAGCAGTTTATCGAGTGGGAACTGGGGGGAGACCCAGTACTTC.